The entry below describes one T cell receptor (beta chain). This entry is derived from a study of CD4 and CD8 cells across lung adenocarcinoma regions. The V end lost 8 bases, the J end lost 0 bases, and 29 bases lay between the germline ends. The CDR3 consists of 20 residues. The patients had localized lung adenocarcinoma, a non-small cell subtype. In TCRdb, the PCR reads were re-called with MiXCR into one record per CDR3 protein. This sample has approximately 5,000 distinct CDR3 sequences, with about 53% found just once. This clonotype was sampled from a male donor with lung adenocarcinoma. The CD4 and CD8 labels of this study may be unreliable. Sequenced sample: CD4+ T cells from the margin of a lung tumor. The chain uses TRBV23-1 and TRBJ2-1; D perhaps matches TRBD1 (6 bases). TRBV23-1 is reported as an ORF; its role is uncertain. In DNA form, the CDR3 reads TGCGCCAGCGGCCTTCGGTGGGACATGGTCGAGAAAAGCTCCTACAATGAGCAGTTCTTC. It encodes CASGLRWDMVEKSSYNEQFF.